A single sample gave rise to the 13 T cell receptor beta chains below, sequenced in a study of T cells in Graves' hyperthyroidism and ophthalmopathy. Authors of the study amplified TCR beta CDR3 regions from RNA transcripts. The HTBI primer set served for first-round RT-PCR of the TCR CDR3. Each CDR3 protein gets one entry after TCRdb re-called the multiplex PCR reads with MiXCR. The profile shows 450,000 to 650,000 distinct CDR3 sequences, 13% to 15% of them singletons. Sequencing used blood. These receptors came from a woman aged 18-29 years with Graves' ophthalmopathy.

In its sample, this clonotype was seen many times. The chain links TRBV12-3 or TRBV12-4 to TRBJ2-5; D remains unclear. Trimming removed 1 base from V and 1 base from J, with 7 bases in between. This CDR3 is 14 amino acids long. The CDR3 protein is CASSLVTTQETQYF. As DNA, the CDR3 is TGTGCCAGCAGTTTAGTAACAACCCAAGAGACCCAGTACTTC.

This clonotype was picked up many times. J is TRBJ1-1 and V is TRBV6-1; D is perhaps TRBD1 (6 bases). The CDR3 runs 17 residues. Trimming left V 2 bases short and J 1 base short, with 17 bases between. Looked up from germline, CDR1 is MNHNS and CDR2 is SASEGT. CDR3 loop: CASSENWQGRGNTEAFF. The CDR3 nucleotides are TGTGCCAGCAGTGAAAATTGGCAGGGGCGAGGGAACACTGAAGCTTTCTTT.

This clonotype was counted many times. The rearrangement links TRBV28 to TRBJ1-1; no clear D. The V end was cut by 1 base, the J end by 3 bases, with 12 bases between. The length of the CDR3 is 15 residues. Germline values: CDR1 MDHEN, CDR2 SYDVKM. DNA of the CDR3: TGTGCCAGCAGTTTATATGGCCGCTTTGACACTGAAGCTTTCTTT. As protein: CASSLYGRFDTEAFF.

The table lists this clonotype with many counts. The rearrangement joins TRBV28 to TRBJ1-5, with 8 bases that match TRBD1. CDR3 length: 17 residues. Germline-derived CDR1 and CDR2 are MDHEN and SYDVKM. The V and J ends lost 2 bases and 2 bases, in that order; junction bases with no gene match: 8. CDR3 DNA sequence: TGTGCCAGCAGTTTACCCGGACAGGGATATGGCAATCAGCCCCAGCATTTT. Protein product: CASSLPGQGYGNQPQHF.

The chain recombines TRBV20-1 with TRBJ2-7; possibly TRBD1 for D (8 bases). The CDR3 consists of 13 residues. Looked up from germline, CDR1 is DFQATT and CDR2 is SNEGSKA (reference sequence). V gave up 5 bases and J gave up 2 bases, with 13 bases separating them. The CDR3, as DNA: TGCAGTGCTCACAGGGGGGGCCCCTACGAGCAGTACTTC. Translation gives CSAHRGGPYEQYF.

A remark on this clonotype: This may come from a read error, since a much larger clone is one base off. The rearrangement links TRBV4-1 to TRBJ1-4; weak D call: TRBD1 (5 bases). The length of the CDR3 is 13 residues. The germline V gene has CDR1 MGHRA and CDR2 YSYEKL. V was clipped by 5 bases and J by 7 bases, with 11 bases between them. The DNA for the CDR3 is TGCGCCAGCAGCAACCAGGGCACTGAAAAACTGTTTTTT. It encodes CASSNQGTEKLFF.

The table lists this clonotype with a few counts. This sequence joins TRBV7-9 and TRBJ1-5; TRBD1 aligns across 11 bases. After removal of 6 bases from V and 1 base from J, the junction contained 8 bases not matched to a gene. Germline V gene lookup returns CDR1 SEHNR and CDR2 FQNEAQ (reference sequence). CDR3 length equals 17 residues. CDR3 sequence (DNA): TGTGCCAGCAGTCGGACAGGGGGCGATGGGAGCAATCAGCCCCAGCATTTT. Protein product: CASSRTGGDGSNQPQHF.

The chain joins TRBV6-2 or TRBV6-3 to TRBJ2-2, with 13 nucleotides matching TRBD2. V was clipped by 4 bases and J by 6 bases; unmatched bases: 5. The CDR3 is made up of 16 amino acids. Germline CDR1 reads MNHEY; CDR2 reads SVGEGT. The CDR3 region has the DNA TGTGCCAGCAGTTCTGGACTAGCGGGAGCTTCCGGGGAGCTGTTTTTT. Protein sequence: CASSSGLAGASGELFF.

The sample holds a few counts of this clonotype. The chain carries TRBV27 and TRBJ2-7, with 10 bases fitting TRBD2. From germline, CDR1 is MNHEY and CDR2 SMNVEV (reference sequence). The trim removed 4 bases at V and 5 bases at J, leaving 14 bases unmatched. The CDR3 spans 17 residues. CDR3 amino acids: CASSSRTSGVRGNEQYF. The CDR3 nucleotides are TGTGCCAGCAGTTCCCGGACTAGCGGCGTGAGAGGGAACGAGCAGTACTTC.

This clonotype was found once. The rearrangement links TRBV5-8 to TRBJ1-4, with D possibly matching TRBD1 (5 bases). There are 14 residues in the CDR3. The V gene's germline CDR1 is SGHTS and CDR2 YDEGEE. Trimming pared 4 bases from V and 8 bases from J, leaving 15 bases between. CDR3 nucleotides: TGTGCCAGCAGCCCCATGGGGGTCGGGGAAAAACTGTTTTTT. It codes for CASSPMGVGEKLFF.

This clonotype appeared many times. The rearrangement uses TRBV3-1 and TRBJ2-2; possibly TRBD1 for D (5 bases). The CDR3 spans 15 residues. CDR1 is LGHDT and CDR2 is YNNKEL in the germline V gene (reference sequence). With 0 bases removed from V and 6 bases from J, the gap between germline ends came to 11 bases. The CDR3 is CASSQDIQGPGELFF. The CDR3 DNA reads TGTGCCAGCAGCCAAGATATTCAGGGTCCCGGGGAGCTGTTTTTT.

This clonotype was recorded many times. This chain uses TRBV28 with TRBJ2-2; possibly TRBD1 for D (6 bases). V lost 4 bases and J 5 bases, leaving 17 bases between the germline ends. Germline assignment: CDR1 MDHEN and CDR2 SYDVKM. The CDR3 runs 16 residues. The CDR3 reads CASSSGQTKTTGELFF. CDR3 DNA sequence: TGTGCCAGCAGTTCAGGACAGACTAAAACGACCGGGGAGCTGTTTTTT.

Only a few counts were recorded for this clonotype. This chain joins TRBV5-5 and TRBJ2-7; perhaps D is TRBD1 or TRBD2 (5 bases each). Germline V gives CDR1 SGHKS, CDR2 YYEKEE (reference sequence). The V end lost 3 bases, the J end lost 4 bases, and 23 bases lay between the germline ends. The CDR3 sequence is 17 residues long. The CDR3 bases are TGTGCCAGCAGCTCACGGACTCCCCGATCAGGGAAGTACGAGCAGTACTTC. Translating it yields CASSSRTPRSGKYEQYF.